Described below is a single TCR beta chain sequence and its context. This clonotype showed up many times. The antigen it binds to is not known. Base qualities are not provided; no much larger clone lies one nucleotide away. In this study, sorted CD4+ and CD8+ T cells from the blood of healthy subjects and of severe aplastic anemia patients had their TCR repertoires deep-sequenced. Ficoll-Paque density gradient centrifugation was used to isolate peripheral blood mononuclear cells. Before DNA extraction, CD4+ and CD8+ T cells were sorted with FACS or magnetic beads. Genomic DNA was used as template for profiling of TCR beta VDJ combinations and CDR3 sequences. An Illumina HiSeq 2000 was the platform used for TCR repertoire sequencing. Regarding the original processing steps: Repertoire assessment relied on Simpson's diversity index, CDR3 size and DJ length profiles, and TRBV/TRBJ rearrangement plots. The most abundant DNA sequence in the deep sequencing data was taken as the immunodominant clone. CDR3 amino acid sequences were checked for sharing across subjects and were also compared against the VDJdb database and published repertoires. TCRdb ran its own pipeline on the public reads, namely fastp trimming at Q25 and MiXCR clone calling, and kept in-frame beta chains. Each record represents a unique CDR3 protein, reported with the most common genes and DNA among its rows. The V and J calls and clone size come from TCRdb's table, not from the authors' own analysis. Counted in this sample were tens of thousands of distinct CDR3 sequences; around 44% of them appeared once. The top ten constitute 66% of the sample.

The sample belongs to a study of CD8+CD57+ T cells in acquired aplastic anemia (dated by TCRdb to the late 2010s). Turning to the overall study: DNA extracted from sorted CD4+ and CD8+ cells had a mean of around 3 ug, with a range of roughly 0.18 to 27.4 ug. Mean read counts for healthy donor samples were about 10.8 million for CD4+ cells and 11.0 million for CD8+ cells. Study-level results and caveats: About 29 CD8+ CDR3 sequences were found to be shared between patients and controls, but these sequences appeared to be highly expressed in patients and within the immunodominant clones of the patients. Patients and healthy controls showed no significant difference in CD8+ Simpson's diversity (P=0.060).

CDR1 and CDR2 were assigned from the germline V gene (reference sequence) as DFQATT and SNEGSKA. Its CDR3 holds 14 amino acids, cysteine through phenylalanine. Only the CDR3 portion is preserved as DNA: 42 bases, with reading frame beginning at the first base. V is shortened by 4 bases, J by 3 bases, and the region joining them spans 16 bases. This TCR came from a human donor in good health, serving as a control. The chain was built from TRBV20-1 and TRBJ2-7, with a tentative D gene TRBD1 over 6 matching bases. The sequenced sample was sorted CD4+, CD8+, or CD8+CD57+ T cells (not recorded which) from PBMCs. The sequenced DNA: TGCAGTGCTACCAACCGGGACACTAACTACGAGCAGTACTTC. Translation gives CSATNRDTNYEQYF.